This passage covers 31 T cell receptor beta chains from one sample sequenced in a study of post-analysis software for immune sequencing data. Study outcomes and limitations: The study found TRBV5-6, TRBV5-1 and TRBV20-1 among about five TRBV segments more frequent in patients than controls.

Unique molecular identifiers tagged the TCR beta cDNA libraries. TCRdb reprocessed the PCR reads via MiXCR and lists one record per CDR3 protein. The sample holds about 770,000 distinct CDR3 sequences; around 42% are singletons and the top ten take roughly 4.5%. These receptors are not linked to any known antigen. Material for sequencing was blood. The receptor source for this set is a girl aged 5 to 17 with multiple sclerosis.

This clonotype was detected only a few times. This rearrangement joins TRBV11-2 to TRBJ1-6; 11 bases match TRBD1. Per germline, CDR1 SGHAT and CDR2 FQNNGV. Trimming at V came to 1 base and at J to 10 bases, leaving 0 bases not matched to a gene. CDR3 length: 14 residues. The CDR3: CASSLGTGGSPLHF. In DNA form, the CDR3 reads TGTGCCAGCAGCTTAGGGACAGGGGGCTCACCCCTCCACTTT.

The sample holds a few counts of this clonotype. CDR3 region: CASSERWGYTF. CDR3 in DNA: TGTGCCAGCAGTGAACGTTGGGGCTACACCTTC. V usage is TRBV2 and J usage is TRBJ1-2; D is ambiguous. V dropped 2 bases and J dropped 8 bases, with 6 bases sitting between them. This CDR3 contains 11 residues. Germline assignment: CDR1 SNHLY and CDR2 FYNNEI.

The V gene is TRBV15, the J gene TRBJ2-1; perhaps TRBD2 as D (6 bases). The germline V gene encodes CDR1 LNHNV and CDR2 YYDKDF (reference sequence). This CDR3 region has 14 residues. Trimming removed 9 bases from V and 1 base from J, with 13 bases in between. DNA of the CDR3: TGTGCCACGATTAGGGACTCATCCTACAATGAGCAGTTCTTC. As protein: CATIRDSSYNEQFF.

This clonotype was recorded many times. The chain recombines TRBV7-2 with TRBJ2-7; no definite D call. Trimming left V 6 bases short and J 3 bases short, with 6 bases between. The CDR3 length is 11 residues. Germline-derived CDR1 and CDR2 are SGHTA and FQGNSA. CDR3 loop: CASSSNYEQYF. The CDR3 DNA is TGTGCCAGCAGTTCTAACTACGAGCAGTACTTC. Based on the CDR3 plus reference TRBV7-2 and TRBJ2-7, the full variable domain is GAGVSQSPSNKVTEKGKDVELRCDPISGHTALYWYRQSLGQGLEFLIYFQGNSAPDKSGLPSDRFSAERTGGSVSTLTIQRTQQEDSAVYLCASSSNYEQYFGPGTRLTVT.

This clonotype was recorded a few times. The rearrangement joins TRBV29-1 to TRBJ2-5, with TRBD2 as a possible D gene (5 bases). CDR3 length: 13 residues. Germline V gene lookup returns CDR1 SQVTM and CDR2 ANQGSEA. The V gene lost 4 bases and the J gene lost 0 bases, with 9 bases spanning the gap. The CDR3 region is CSVVPEDQETQYF. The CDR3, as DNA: TGCAGCGTTGTCCCGGAGGACCAAGAGACCCAGTACTTC.

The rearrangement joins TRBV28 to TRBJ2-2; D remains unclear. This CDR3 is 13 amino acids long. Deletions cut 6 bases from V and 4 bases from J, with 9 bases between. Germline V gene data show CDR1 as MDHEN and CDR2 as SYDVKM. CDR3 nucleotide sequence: TGTGCCAGCAGGATGGTATTCACCGGGGAGCTGTTTTTT. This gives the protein CASRMVFTGELFF.

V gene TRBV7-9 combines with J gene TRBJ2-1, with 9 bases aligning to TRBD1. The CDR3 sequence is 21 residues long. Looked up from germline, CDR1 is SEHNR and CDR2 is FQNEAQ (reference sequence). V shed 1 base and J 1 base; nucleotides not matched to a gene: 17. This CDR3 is CASSLGRFGQGISGSYNEQFF. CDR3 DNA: TGTGCCAGCAGCTTAGGTCGTTTCGGACAGGGGATTTCTGGGTCCTACAATGAGCAGTTCTTC.

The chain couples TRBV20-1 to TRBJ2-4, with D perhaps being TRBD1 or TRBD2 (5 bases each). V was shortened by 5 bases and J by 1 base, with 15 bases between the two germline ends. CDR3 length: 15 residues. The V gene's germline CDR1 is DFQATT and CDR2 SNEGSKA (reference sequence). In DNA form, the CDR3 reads TGCAGTGCTTTCCCGGGGCGGGCGGCCAAAAACATTCAGTACTTC. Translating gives CSAFPGRAAKNIQYF.

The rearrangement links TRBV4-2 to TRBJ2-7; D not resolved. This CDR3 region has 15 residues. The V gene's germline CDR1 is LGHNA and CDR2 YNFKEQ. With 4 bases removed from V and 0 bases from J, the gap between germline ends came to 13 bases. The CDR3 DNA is TGTGCCAGCAGCCCTGCAGTCTTAAGCTCCTACGAGCAGTACTTC. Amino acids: CASSPAVLSSYEQYF.

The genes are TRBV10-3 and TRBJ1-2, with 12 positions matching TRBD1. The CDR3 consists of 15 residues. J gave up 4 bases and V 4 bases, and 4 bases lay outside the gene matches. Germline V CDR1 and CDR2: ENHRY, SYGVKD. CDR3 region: CAISAGTGGVYGYTF. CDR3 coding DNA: TGTGCCATCAGTGCGGGGACAGGGGGCGTCTATGGCTACACCTTC.

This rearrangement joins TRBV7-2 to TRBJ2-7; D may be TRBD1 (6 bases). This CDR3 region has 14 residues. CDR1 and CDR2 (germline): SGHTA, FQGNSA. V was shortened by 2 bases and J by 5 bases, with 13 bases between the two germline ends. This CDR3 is CASSLLLGGHEQYF. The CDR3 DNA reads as TGTGCCAGCAGCTTACTTTTAGGGGGTCACGAGCAGTACTTC.

In nucleotides, the CDR3 is TGTGCCAGCAGATCCCCGGGACGGATCTATGGCTACACCTTC. This translates into CASRSPGRIYGYTF. The chain recombines TRBV12-3 or TRBV12-4 with TRBJ1-2; D is perhaps TRBD1 (5 bases). CDR3 length: 14 amino acids. Trimming removed 6 bases at V and 4 bases at J, with 15 bases between.

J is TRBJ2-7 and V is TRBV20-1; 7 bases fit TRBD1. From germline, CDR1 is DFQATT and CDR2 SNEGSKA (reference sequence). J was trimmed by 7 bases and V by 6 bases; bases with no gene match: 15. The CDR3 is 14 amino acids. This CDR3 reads CSATHLTGTGEQYF. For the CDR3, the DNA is TGCAGTGCGACCCACTTGACAGGGACGGGAGAGCAGTACTTC.

The CDR3 DNA reads as TGTGCCAGCAGCCAAGATTGGGGACTAGCTTCCGATACGCAGTATTTT. This gives the protein CASSQDWGLASDTQYF. The V gene is TRBV3-1, the J gene TRBJ2-3; TRBD2 agrees at 9 bases. The germline gives CDR1 LGHDT, CDR2 YNNKEL (reference sequence). The CDR3 spans 16 residues. V lost 0 bases to trimming and J lost 6 bases; unmatched junction nucleotides: 7.

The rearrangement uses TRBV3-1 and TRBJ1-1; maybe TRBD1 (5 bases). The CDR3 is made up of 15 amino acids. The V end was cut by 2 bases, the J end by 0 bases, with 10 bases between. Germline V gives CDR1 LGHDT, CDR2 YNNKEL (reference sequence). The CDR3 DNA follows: TGTGCCAGCAGCCAACGGGACGGACTGAACACTGAAGCTTTCTTT. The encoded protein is CASSQRDGLNTEAFF.

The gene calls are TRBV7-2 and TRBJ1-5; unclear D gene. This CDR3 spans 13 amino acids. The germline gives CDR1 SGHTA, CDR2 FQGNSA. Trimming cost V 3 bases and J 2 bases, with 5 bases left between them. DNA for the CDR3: TGTGCCAGCAGCTTCAAAGGCAATCAGCCCCAGCATTTT. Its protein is CASSFKGNQPQHF.

The CDR3 spells CASSFQDSYEQYF. The CDR3 DNA is TGTGCCAGCAGCTTCCAGGATTCCTACGAGCAGTACTTC. This chain links TRBV7-9 with TRBJ2-7; D gene unclear. CDR3 length: 13 residues. CDR1 is SEHNR and CDR2 is FQNEAQ in the germline V gene (reference sequence). Trimming left V 3 bases short and J 1 base short, with 7 bases between.

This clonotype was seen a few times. The CDR3 region has the DNA TGCAGTGCCTCCATTCCCATTGGGGCGTGGAATGAGCAGTTCTTC. Residues: CSASIPIGAWNEQFF. The chain recombines TRBV20-1 with TRBJ2-1; perhaps TRBD1 as D (5 bases). CDR3 size: 15 residues. Germline CDR1 is DFQATT and CDR2 is SNEGSKA (reference sequence). Trimming took 6 bases from V and 7 from J, leaving 22 bases between them.

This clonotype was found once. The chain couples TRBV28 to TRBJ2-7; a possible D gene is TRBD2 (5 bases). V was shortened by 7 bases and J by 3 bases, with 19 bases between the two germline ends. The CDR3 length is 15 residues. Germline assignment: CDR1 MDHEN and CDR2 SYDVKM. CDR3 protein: CASTLGFGEGYEQYF. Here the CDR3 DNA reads TGTGCCAGCACCTTGGGCTTTGGTGAGGGCTACGAGCAGTACTTC.

CDR3 protein: CASSSPWDRDGQFF. In nucleotides, the CDR3 is TGTGCCAGCAGCTCCCCCTGGGACAGAGACGGGCAGTTCTTC. The rearrangement joins TRBV7-6 to TRBJ2-1; 7 bases map to TRBD1. CDR3 length equals 14 residues. J was trimmed by 12 bases and V by 4 bases; bases with no gene match: 12. Germline lookup yields CDR1 SGHVS and CDR2 FNYEAQ.

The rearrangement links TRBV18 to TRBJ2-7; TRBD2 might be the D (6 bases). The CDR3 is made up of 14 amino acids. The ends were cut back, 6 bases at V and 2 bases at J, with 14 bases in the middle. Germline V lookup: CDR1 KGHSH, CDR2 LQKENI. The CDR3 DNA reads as TGTGCCAGCTCGACCGGGGGAGTCACCTACGAGCAGTACTTC. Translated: CASSTGGVTYEQYF. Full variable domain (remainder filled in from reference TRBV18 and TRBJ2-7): NAGVMQNPRHLVRRRGQEARLRCSPMKGHSHVYWYRQLPEEGLKFMVYLQKENIIDESGMPKERFSAEFPKEGPSILRIQQVVRGDSAAYFCASSTGGVTYEQYFGPGTRLTVT.

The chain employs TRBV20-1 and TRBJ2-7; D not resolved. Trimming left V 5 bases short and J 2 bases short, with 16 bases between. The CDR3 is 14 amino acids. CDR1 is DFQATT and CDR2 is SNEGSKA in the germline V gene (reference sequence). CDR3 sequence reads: CSAPPTGRTYEQYF. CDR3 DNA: TGCAGTGCTCCTCCCACCGGCAGAACCTACGAGCAGTACTTC.

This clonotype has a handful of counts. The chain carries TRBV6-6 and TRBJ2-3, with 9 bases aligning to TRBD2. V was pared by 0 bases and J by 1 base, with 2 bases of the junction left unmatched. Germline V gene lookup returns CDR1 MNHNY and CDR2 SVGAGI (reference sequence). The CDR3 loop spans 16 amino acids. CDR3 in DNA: TGTGCCAGCAGTTACTCTAGCGGGAGAGGCACAGATACGCAGTATTTT. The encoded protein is CASSYSSGRGTDTQYF.

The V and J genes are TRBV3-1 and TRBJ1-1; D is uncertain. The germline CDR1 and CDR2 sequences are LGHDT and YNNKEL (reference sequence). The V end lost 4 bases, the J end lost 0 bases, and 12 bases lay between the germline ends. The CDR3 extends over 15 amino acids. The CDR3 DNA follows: TGTGCCAGCAGCCGTGGCGAGGGCTTGAACACTGAAGCTTTCTTT. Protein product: CASSRGEGLNTEAFF.

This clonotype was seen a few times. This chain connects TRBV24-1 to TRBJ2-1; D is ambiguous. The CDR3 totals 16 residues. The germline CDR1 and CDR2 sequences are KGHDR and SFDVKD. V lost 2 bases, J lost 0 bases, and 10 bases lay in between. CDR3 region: CATSDSPPFSYNEQFF. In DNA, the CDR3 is TGTGCCACCAGTGATTCCCCTCCGTTCTCCTACAATGAGCAGTTCTTC.

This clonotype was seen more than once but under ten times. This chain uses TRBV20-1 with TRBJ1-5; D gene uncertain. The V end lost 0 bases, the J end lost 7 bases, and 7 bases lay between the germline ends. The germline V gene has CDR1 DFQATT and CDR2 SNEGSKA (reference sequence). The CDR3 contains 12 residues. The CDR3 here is CSARDEGQPQHF. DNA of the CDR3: TGCAGTGCTAGAGATGAAGGGCAGCCCCAGCATTTT.

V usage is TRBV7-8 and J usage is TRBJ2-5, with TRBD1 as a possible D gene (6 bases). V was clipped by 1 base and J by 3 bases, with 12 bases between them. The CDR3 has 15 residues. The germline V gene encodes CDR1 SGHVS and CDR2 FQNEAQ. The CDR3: CASSLGYEGEETQYF. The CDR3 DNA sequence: TGTGCCAGCAGCTTAGGGTACGAGGGGGAAGAGACCCAGTACTTC.

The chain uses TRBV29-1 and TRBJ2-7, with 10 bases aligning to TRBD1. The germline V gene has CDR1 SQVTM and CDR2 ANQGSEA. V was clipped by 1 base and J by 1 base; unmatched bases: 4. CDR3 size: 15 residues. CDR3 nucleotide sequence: TGCAGCGTTGAAGCCCCGGACAGGGGGTCCTACGAGCAGTACTTC. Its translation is CSVEAPDRGSYEQYF.

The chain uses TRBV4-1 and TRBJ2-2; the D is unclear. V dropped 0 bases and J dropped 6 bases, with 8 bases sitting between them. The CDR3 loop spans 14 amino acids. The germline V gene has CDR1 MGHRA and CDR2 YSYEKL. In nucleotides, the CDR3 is TGCGCCAGCAGCCAAGATCGGGTCTCCGGGGAGCTGTTTTTT. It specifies CASSQDRVSGELFF.

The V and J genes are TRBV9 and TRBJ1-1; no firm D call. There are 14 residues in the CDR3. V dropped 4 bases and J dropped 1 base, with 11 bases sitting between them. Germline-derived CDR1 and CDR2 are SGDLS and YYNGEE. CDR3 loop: CASSPWARNTEAFF. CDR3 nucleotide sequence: TGTGCCAGCAGCCCCTGGGCCCGGAACACTGAAGCTTTCTTT.

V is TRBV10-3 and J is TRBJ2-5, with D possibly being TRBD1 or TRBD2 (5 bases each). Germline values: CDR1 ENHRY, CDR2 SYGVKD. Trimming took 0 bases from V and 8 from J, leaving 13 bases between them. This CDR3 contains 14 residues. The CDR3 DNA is TGTGCCATCAGTGAGTCGGGACCGGGACCAACCCAGTACTTC. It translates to CAISESGPGPTQYF.